This TCR beta chain was captured by sequencing in a study of blood T cell repertoires in COVID-19. Repertoires were generated with immunoSEQ multiplex PCR, while TCRdb's copy carries only in-frame clones and drops some. This sample has approximately 120,000 clones; more than 65% occur once, and the top ten carry roughly 2%. With 2 bases clipped from V and 3 bases from J, the junction kept 7 bases outside the gene matches. Germline CDR1 is SGHNT and CDR2 is YYREEE (reference sequence). This CDR3 has 15 amino acids. Material for sequencing was peripheral blood. The clonotype comes from a woman aged 70-85 years with acute or convalescent COVID-19. The chain carries TRBV5-4 and TRBJ2-5, with TRBD1 identical over 7 bases. The CDR3 region is CASSLPTGLKETQYF. The CDR3, as DNA: TGTGCCAGCAGCTTACCGACAGGGTTGAAAGAGACCCAGTACTTC.